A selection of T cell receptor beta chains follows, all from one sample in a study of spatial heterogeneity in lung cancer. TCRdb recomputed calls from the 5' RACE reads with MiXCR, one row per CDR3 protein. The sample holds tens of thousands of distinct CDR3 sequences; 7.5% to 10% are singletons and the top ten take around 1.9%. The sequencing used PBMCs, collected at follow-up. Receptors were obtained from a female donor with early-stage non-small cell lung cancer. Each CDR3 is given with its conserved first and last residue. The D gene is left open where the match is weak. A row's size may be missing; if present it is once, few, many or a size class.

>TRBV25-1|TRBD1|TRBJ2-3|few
TGTGCCGGTAGGGACAGGTTGACAGATACGCAGTATTTT
CAGRDRLTDTQYF
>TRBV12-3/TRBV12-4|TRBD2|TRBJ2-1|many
TGTGCCAGCAGTTTTGAGACTAGCGGCTACAATGAGCAGTTCTTC
CASSFETSGYNEQFF
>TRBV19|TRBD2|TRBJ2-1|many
TGTGCCAGTAGTAGACTAGCAGATGAGCAGTTCTTC
CASSRLADEQFF
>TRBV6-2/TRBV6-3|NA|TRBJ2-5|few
TGTGCCAGCAGTTACAAACGTCTTTACCAAGAGACCCAGTACTTC
CASSYKRLYQETQYF
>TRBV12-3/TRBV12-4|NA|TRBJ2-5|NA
TGTGCCAGCAGTTCCCGGGAACAAGAGACCCAGTACTTC
CASSSREQETQYF
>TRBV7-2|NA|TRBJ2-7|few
TGTGCCAGCAGCCGCCTGATGGAGCAGTACTTC
CASSRLMEQYF
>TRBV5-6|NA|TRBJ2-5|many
TGTGCCAGCAGCTTGGACTCCGCCGAGACCCAGTACTTC
CASSLDSAETQYF
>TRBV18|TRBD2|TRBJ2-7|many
TGTGCCAGCTCCCGGACTAGCGGGGCCCCCGGGGACGAGCAGTACTTC
CASSRTSGAPGDEQYF
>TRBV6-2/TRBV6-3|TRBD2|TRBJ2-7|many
TGTGCCAGCAGTTACGTCTGGACTAGCGGGACTACCTACGAGCAGTACTTC
CASSYVWTSGTTYEQYF
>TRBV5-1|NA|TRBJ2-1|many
TGCGCCAGCAGCCAGGGACTTATCAATGAGCAGTTCTTC
CASSQGLINEQFF
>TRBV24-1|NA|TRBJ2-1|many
TGTGCCACCAGTGACTTCAACAGGGATGAGCAGTTCTTC
CATSDFNRDEQFF
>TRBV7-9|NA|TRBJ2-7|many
TGTGCCAGCAGCTTAGTGGACGGGTCCTACGAGCAGTACTTC
CASSLVDGSYEQYF
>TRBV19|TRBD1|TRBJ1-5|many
TGTGCCAGTAGTATAGACGACAGGGCGGCTCAGCCCCAGCATTTT
CASSIDDRAAQPQHF
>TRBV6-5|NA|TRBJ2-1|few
TGTGCCAGCAGTTACCGAGGACCCCTTATCTACAATGAGCAGTTCTTC
CASSYRGPLIYNEQFF
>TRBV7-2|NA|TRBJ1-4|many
TGTGCCAGCAACCGGGGGGCCTTTGGCGAACTGTTTTTT
CASNRGAFGELFF
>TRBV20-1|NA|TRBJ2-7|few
TGCAGTGCTAGAGATCGCTATACTAGCAGGTCCTACGAGCAGTACTTC
CSARDRYTSRSYEQYF
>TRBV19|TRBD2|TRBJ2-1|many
TGTGCCAGTAGTATTTGGACTAGTAAGGATGAGCAGTTCTTC
CASSIWTSKDEQFF
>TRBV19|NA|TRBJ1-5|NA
TGTGCCAGTAGAGGGCCTGGATCAGCCCAGCCCCAGCATTTT
CASRGPGSAQPQHF
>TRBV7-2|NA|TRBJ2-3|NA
TGTGCCAGCAGCTTAGTGGATCCTCGCACAGATACGCAGTATTTT
CASSLVDPRTDTQYF
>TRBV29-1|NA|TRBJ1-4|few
TGCAGCGTTGAAGCAAACTCAGGCCGAACTGAAAAACTGTTTTTT
CSVEANSGRTEKLFF
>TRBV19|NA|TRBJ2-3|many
TGTGCCAGTAGTACCGAGGGGACACTTAACACAGATACGCAGTATTTT
CASSTEGTLNTDTQYF
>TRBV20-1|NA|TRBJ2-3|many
TGCAGTGCCTCGAACCCCATATCAGCTACGCAGTATTTT
CSASNPISATQYF
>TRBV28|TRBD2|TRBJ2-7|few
TGTGCCAGCAGCCCGGGAGGGGCTTTAAACGAGCAGTACTTC
CASSPGGALNEQYF